This T cell receptor beta chain was captured by sequencing in a study of cytomegalovirus exposure and HLA in healthy donors (dated by TCRdb to 2017 to 2019). With regard to the full study: An earlier analysis of approximately 640 of the donors reported 250 to 350 Gb of sequence data and approximately 110 million unique TCR beta sequences from 150 million to 200 million T cells. In a later analysis, previously published TCR beta repertoires from some 640 donors were re-analyzed and high-resolution HLA genotyping was added so that TCR occurrence patterns could be studied. Along with the approximately 700-subject first cohort, a separate validation cohort of over a hundred different subjects was used. In the later analysis, no new phenotypic data were used to find candidate immune exposures; instead, reliance was placed on TCR beta sequences and their occurrence across donors. The study aimed to test whether signatures of past pathogen exposure could be identified by cataloging public T cell receptors. All discovery cohort repertoires had been generated using a single sequencing platform. A later genetic analysis used genome-wide SNP genotypes for about 60% of the roughly 700 donors, treating that subset as a discovery cohort. To decide whether each TCR beta V gene segment behaved as functional or pseudogenic, an earlier analysis of some 580 of the donors relied on high-throughput TCR beta sequencing. Five DR-DQ haplotypes were handled as single units for association and clustering because linkage in the cohort was strong. The T cell repertoires of some 670 subjects were profiled by immunosequencing and related to cytomegalovirus serostatus. Donor age, sex, ethnicity and CMV serostatus were compiled together with the repertoire data. Typing coverage varied by locus: roughly 629-640 donors for A, B, C, DRB1 and DQB1; around 560 for DQA1; more than 600 for DPA1; more than 450 for DPB1. Among around 400 genotyped donors of the cohort, an average of approximately 240,000 unique TCR beta nucleotide sequences was sequenced per donor, of which approximately 18% were non-productive. Among the roughly 370 genotyped donors, about 85% belonged to the genetic ancestry cluster associated with self-reported Caucasian donors. To predict cytomegalovirus infection status, the study combined high-throughput TCR immunosequencing, statistical association of individual TCRs with disease status, and machine learning. HLA typing covered class I and class II loci at four-digit resolution. About 280 gigabases of sequencing data and approximately 91 million unique TCR sequences made up an early release that covered roughly 670 HLA-typed donors.

General conclusions and limits of the study: A few of the identified cytomegalovirus-associated TCR beta chains were confirmed in vitro to be specific for cytomegalovirus antigens. In both the original and validation cohorts, the classifier was reported to diagnose cytomegalovirus status with high specificity and sensitivity. Only TCR beta chains were sequenced in this cohort, and the absence of alpha or paired-chain data limited detectable features. A cluster of highly shared sequence variants was judged likely to be a technical artifact of the sequencing pipeline. A later analysis associated roughly 17,000 TCR beta sequences with specific HLA alleles at a false discovery rate of 0.05. The presence/absence analyses assumed that sequencing depth was roughly uniform across donors, and that assumption may not be true. In a later analysis, HLA-associated TCR beta chains were found to be more clonally expanded and to have lower generation probabilities than equally common non-associated chains. Linkage disequilibrium might explain the correlated functional status among segregating V segments, but an unknown experimental factor could not be ruled out. Broadly in line with IMGT annotations, most TCR beta V segments showed up in productive rearrangements about 90% or about 30% of the time in an earlier analysis of several hundred of the donors. The earlier analysis of 587 of the donors excluded roughly 16 rarely observed V segments, including chromosome 9 orphons, because counts were too low. Because some donors lacked HLA typing at each locus, the association tests relied only on the typed subset. V-gene and J-gene trimming of TCR beta chains was associated with a missense DCLRE1C variant in a later genetic analysis, and the association was replicated in an independent cohort. The authors suggested that the approach could potentially be generalized to other disease states and immunological phenotypes. A further reported finding was that TCR beta sequences accurately predicted the HLA-A and HLA-B alleles for most subjects in the first cohort. A total of 164 TCR beta chains were listed by the study as associated with cytomegalovirus. In a later analysis, TCR association rates were found to vary across HLA loci, with the most associated TCRs seen for DRB1 alleles and the fewest for HLA-C alleles. Most CMV-associated TCR beta chains appeared to be HLA-restricted in a later analysis, and the HLA associations seemed to be driven largely by CMV exposure. The only immune exposure information available for the cohort was CMV serostatus. According to a later genetic analysis, donors in an Asian-associated ancestry cluster had fewer N-insertions in productive TCRs than the approximately 670-donor mean. Strong co-occurrence of HLA alleles, especially DR and DQ, made assigning TCR associations to individual alleles difficult. Across donors, most TCR sequences were observed very rarely, whereas some public TCRs were present in many individuals. The 87-base-pair reads could not distinguish some IMGT-functional V segments, including TRBV6-2 and TRBV6-3, so those segments were excluded. A later analysis reported that several top co-occurrence clusters appeared linked to parvovirus B19, influenza, CMV and Epstein-Barr virus.

On this clone itself: The target of this receptor is not known. Per-base qualities were not stored, and no clone one base away is much larger.

The cohort comprised fewer than 700 healthy bone marrow donors. At the time of sampling, every cohort member was nominally healthy, though immune exposures that went unrecorded were likely present. The donor was CMV seropositive and belonged to the group of about 290 seropositive cohort members. Every donor gave a peripheral blood sample, and the peripheral blood mononuclear cells from that sample were used for TCR beta sequencing. The Qiagen DNeasy Blood Extraction Kit was used to extract genomic DNA from the blood cell samples. Library preparation was by the immunoSEQ multiplex PCR assay. For the multiplex PCR, a mixture combining 60 forward primers for TCR Vbeta segments and 13 reverse primers for TCR Jbeta segments was used. Amplification of the CDR3 region of rearranged TCR beta genes was performed with a multiplex PCR assay on genomic DNA. Amplified TCR beta libraries were sequenced as 87-base-pair reads on the Illumina HiSeq System. As for how the authors treated the data: Across the roughly 700 repertoires, a later analysis counted 80 million or so unique TCR beta chains, 9 million to 14 million of which were shared by at least two donors. To remove PCR and sequencing errors, raw reads were error-corrected and collapsed into unique sequences using a nearest-neighbor algorithm that merged closely related sequences. To assign V, D and J gene segments, CDR3 sequences were aligned to IMGT reference sequences. For a sequence to be retained, a match of at least six nucleotides to both a V gene segment and a J gene segment was required. Rearrangements were classified as productive when the CDR3 lacked stop codons and remained in frame with V and J, and all other rearrangements were classified as non-productive. CDR3 was defined according to IMGT convention as the region running from the second conserved V-encoded cysteine to the conserved J-encoded phenylalanine. The earlier analysis of roughly 590 of the donors excluded sequences that lacked an unambiguous match to a single V gene segment. In an earlier analysis of several hundred of the donors, V segments were called functional above 56.7% productive rearrangements and were called segregating when the between-donor standard deviation exceeded 5%. A statistical classification framework was built to diagnose cytomegalovirus status from the catalog of TCR beta chain sequences. In a later analysis, V and J genes were assigned by comparing TCR nucleotide sequences against IMGT/GENE-DB human TR gene sequences. A later analysis assigned CDR3 sequences and most-parsimonious VDJ recombination scenarios with the TCRdist pipeline. In a later analysis, each TCR beta chain was defined by its CDR3 amino acid sequence together with its V-gene family, and reads without a unique V-gene family were excluded. To address suspected cross-contamination and a sequencing artifact, a later analysis removed roughly 640 highly shared, low-generation-probability nucleotide sequences. A later analysis calculated a clonal expansion index for each public chain from normalized within-repertoire ranks of inferred template counts. In a later analysis, generation probabilities were computed using a VDJ recombination model fitted to out-of-frame rearrangements, and the results were checked against IGoR. In a later analysis, TCR-TCR, TCR-HLA and TCR-CMV co-occurrence was scored with hypergeometric tests, and a repertoire-size bias correction was applied to TCR pairs. A later analysis estimated false discovery rates by permuting HLA or CMV assignments 20 times. A later analysis grouped co-occurring TCRs with DBSCAN, adding TCRdist sequence similarity when clustering within HLA-allele-positive subsets. Co-occurrence clustering excluded repertoires with fewer than 30,000 or more than 120,000 public chains, plus five with anomalous nucleotide sharing. TCRdb re-hosts the immuneACCESS table, in-frame sequences only. Its copies lack some clones; in the studies checked, an unresolved V gene accounts for under half of them, and the cause for the rest is not known. From that table come the V and J calls and clone size; the DNA was used to work out D and trimming. The sample contains 120,000 or so clones, over 8.5% of them found a single time. The top ten clonotypes cover around 6% of the sample.

The germline V gene sets CDR1 to SGHRS and CDR2 to YFSETQ. Germline trimming: 4 bases from V, 4 bases from J; junction bases outside gene matches: 7. The CDR3 holds 14 amino acids from the cysteine to the phenylalanine. Only CDR3 DNA remains: 42 bases, in frame from the first base. This chain joins TRBV5-1 to TRBJ2-5, with 7 bases aligning to TRBD2. Sequencing used PBMCs. The receptor comes from a woman aged 40 to 50 in good health and CMV-seropositive. Read as DNA, the sequence is TGCGCCAGCAGCCCATACGGACTAGGAGAGACCCAGTACTTC. Its translation is CASSPYGLGETQYF.